Listed here are 2 T cell receptor beta chains from one sample, sequenced in a study of T cell changes during pregnancy in multiple sclerosis. Libraries were prepared by immunoSEQ multiplex PCR; TCRdb keeps only in-frame clonotypes and omits some of them. The table records around 60,000 clones, about 96% of them present only once. The specimen was CD8+ T cells from peripheral blood mononuclear cells, collected after pregnancy. These receptors were obtained from a female donor with multiple sclerosis, enrolled in a pregnancy study.

The chain combines TRBV30 with TRBJ2-3; tentative D call: TRBD2 (5 bases). V lost 0 bases and J lost 2, with 9 bases in between. Germline V gene sequence: CDR1 GTSNPN, CDR2 SVGIG (reference sequence). The CDR3 loop spans 14 amino acids. The CDR3 bases are TGTGCCTGGAGTGTAACGGGAATCACAGATACGCAGTATTTT. It translates to CAWSVTGITDTQYF.

The chain combines TRBV29-1 with TRBJ2-2; D might be TRBD1 (6 bases). CDR3 size: 13 residues. Trimming shortened V by 5 bases and J by 0 bases, and 7 bases separated the two germline ends. Germline lookup yields CDR1 SQVTM and CDR2 ANQGSEA. CDR3 DNA sequence: TGCAGCGTTAGGGGGACGAACACCGGGGAGCTGTTTTTT. Amino acids: CSVRGTNTGELFF.